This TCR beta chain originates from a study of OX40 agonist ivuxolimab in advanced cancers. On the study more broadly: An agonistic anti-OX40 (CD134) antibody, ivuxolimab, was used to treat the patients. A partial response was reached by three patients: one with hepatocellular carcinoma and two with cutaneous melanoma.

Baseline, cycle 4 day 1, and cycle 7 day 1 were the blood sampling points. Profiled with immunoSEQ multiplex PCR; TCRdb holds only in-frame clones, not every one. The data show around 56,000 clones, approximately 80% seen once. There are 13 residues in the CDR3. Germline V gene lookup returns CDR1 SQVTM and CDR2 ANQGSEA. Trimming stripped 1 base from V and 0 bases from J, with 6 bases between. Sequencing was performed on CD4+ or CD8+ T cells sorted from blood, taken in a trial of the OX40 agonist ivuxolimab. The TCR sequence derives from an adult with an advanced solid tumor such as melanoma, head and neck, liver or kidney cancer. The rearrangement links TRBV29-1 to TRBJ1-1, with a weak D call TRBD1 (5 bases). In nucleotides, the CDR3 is TGCAGCGTTGAAGGGGGGATGAACACTGAAGCTTTCTTT. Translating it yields CSVEGGMNTEAFF.